This is a list of T cell receptor beta chains from one sample in a study of cytomegalovirus exposure and HLA in healthy donors. This table comes from immunoSEQ multiplex PCR, and its TCRdb copy is limited to in-frame clones, with some not included. The sample consists of about 47,000 clones, under 75% of them appearing once. The material sequenced was PBMCs. These TCRs come from a man aged 30 to 39 in good health and CMV-seronegative. CDR3s include the opening cysteine and the closing phenylalanine or tryptophan. The D gene is left open where the match is weak. Clone size appears in some rows only: once, few, many, or a class for an expanded clone.

V	J	size	D	CDR3	DNA
TRBV7-9	TRBJ2-7	.	.	CASSFFGEVGYEQYF	.
TRBV5-1	TRBJ1-3	few	.	CASSDQAGGNTIYF	TGCGCCAGCAGCGATCAGGCCGGTGGAAACACCATATATTTT
TRBV5-1	TRBJ2-7	.	TRBD2	CASSFGLAGGTYEQYF	TGCGCCAGCAGCTTTGGACTAGCGGGAGGTACCTACGAGCAGTACTTC
TRBV5-4	TRBJ2-2	.	.	CASSFGGELFF	TGTGCCAGCAGCTTCGGCGGGGAGCTGTTTTTT
TRBV10-3	TRBJ2-5	.	.	CAIKSQGQETQYF	TGTGCCATCAAGTCACAGGGCCAAGAGACCCAGTACTTC
TRBV11-2	TRBJ2-7	.	.	CASSLRSSGGYEQYF	TGTGCCAGCAGCTTACGATCAAGCGGAGGCTACGAGCAGTACTTC
TRBV29-1	TRBJ2-7	.	.	CSVWHGMGEQYF	TGCAGCGTTTGGCACGGGATGGGCGAGCAGTACTTC
TRBV6-1	TRBJ2-2	.	.	CASSEMAGFPGELFF	TGTGCCAGCAGTGAAATGGCAGGGTTTCCCGGGGAGCTGTTTTTT
TRBV5-1	TRBJ2-3	.	TRBD2	CASSPFSGRLNTQYF	TGCGCCAGCAGCCCATTTAGCGGGAGATTAAATACGCAGTATTTT
TRBV21-1	TRBJ2-3	.	.	CASSSLRREYTQYF	TGTGCCAGCAGCAGTTTGAGGCGGGAGTATACGCAGTATTTT
TRBV2	TRBJ1-1	.	TRBD1	CASRDPGQVANTEAFF	TGTGCCAGCAGGGACCCGGGACAGGTAGCGAACACTGAAGCTTTCTTT
TRBV2	TRBJ1-5	few	.	CASKTESNQPQHF	TGTGCCAGCAAGACAGAGAGCAATCAGCCCCAGCATTTT
TRBV10-3	TRBJ1-5	.	.	CAISTSGGNQPQHF	TGTGCCATCAGTACTTCAGGGGGCAATCAGCCCCAGCATTTT
TRBV27	TRBJ2-7	few	TRBD1	CAISQGAHEQYF	TGTGCCATCTCTCAGGGGGCCCACGAGCAGTACTTC
TRBV29-1	TRBJ1-1	.	.	CSGNRQQNTEAFF	TGCAGCGGGAACAGGCAACAGAACACTGAAGCTTTCTTT
TRBV30	TRBJ2-7	.	TRBD1	CAWTQGSHEQYF	TGTGCCTGGACACAGGGGTCCCACGAGCAGTACTTC
TRBV27	TRBJ1-2	.	.	CASSPSTGFYGYTF	TGTGCCAGCAGTCCCTCAACAGGGTTCTATGGCTACACCTTC
TRBV6-5	TRBJ1-2	.	TRBD1	CASNQGQGSYPF	TGTGCCAGCAACCAAGGACAGGGGTCGTACCCCTTC
TRBV29-1	TRBJ1-2	.	.	CSVVGASNINYGYTF	TGCAGCGTTGTTGGGGCAAGTAATATTAACTATGGCTACACCTTC
TRBV5-1	TRBJ2-7	few	TRBD2	CASSLAAGGTYEQYF	TGCGCCAGCAGCTTGGCCGCGGGAGGGACCTACGAGCAGTACTTC
TRBV13	TRBJ1-1	.	TRBD1	CASSLGLGQGAAYTEAFF	TGTGCCAGCAGCTTAGGGTTAGGACAGGGGGCGGCGTACACTGAAGCTTTCTTT
TRBV2	TRBJ2-4	.	TRBD2	CASSALTSDVAKNIQYF	TGTGCCAGCAGCGCCTTAACTAGCGATGTAGCCAAAAACATTCAGTACTTC
TRBV30	TRBJ2-5	.	.	CAWSPSETQYF	TGTGCCTGGAGTCCCTCGGAGACCCAGTACTTC
TRBV15	TRBJ2-2	once	.	CATSRAQKNTGELFF	TGTGCCACCAGCAGAGCCCAAAAGAACACCGGGGAGCTGTTTTTT
TRBV6-5	TRBJ2-3	.	TRBD2	CASTRPGGGGTQYF	TGTGCCAGCACCCGCCCGGGAGGCGGCGGTACGCAGTATTTT
TRBV30	TRBJ2-7	.	.	CAWSPRLVGGEQYF	TGTGCCTGGAGTCCAAGACTAGTGGGGGGTGAGCAGTACTTC
TRBV7-9	TRBJ2-1	.	.	CASSLLASGYNEQFF	TGTGCCAGCAGCTTACTAGCGAGTGGCTACAATGAGCAGTTCTTC
TRBV7-2	TRBJ2-2	few	.	CASSLDSRELFF	TGTGCCAGCAGCCTAGACAGCAGGGAGCTGTTTTTT
TRBV29-1	TRBJ1-1	.	.	CSVVSGVGEAFF	TGCAGCGTTGTCTCGGGGGTTGGTGAAGCTTTCTTT